These 31 T cell receptor beta chains came from one sample sequenced in a study of cytomegalovirus exposure and HLA in healthy donors. Researchers ran the PCR with 60 Vbeta and 13 Jbeta primers. Using immunoSEQ multiplex PCR, the repertoire was profiled, and TCRdb retains in-frame clones only, with some absent. The sample has 49,000 or so clones; 81% are singletons. The specimen sequenced was PBMCs. The receptors were sampled from a boy between 10 and 17 years old in good health and CMV-seropositive.

The genes are TRBV2 and TRBJ1-2; D is perhaps TRBD1 (5 bases). The V and J ends lost 6 bases and 2 bases respectively, with 22 bases between them. CDR3 length equals 17 residues. Germline values: CDR1 SNHLY, CDR2 FYNNEI. The chain's CDR3 is CASSLPAGKKTNYGYTF. CDR3 sequence (DNA): TGTGCCAGCAGCTTGCCCGCAGGGAAGAAGACCAACTATGGCTACACCTTC. Supplemented by reference TRBV2 and TRBJ1-2, the full variable domain reads EPEVTQTPSHQVTQMGQEVILRCVPISNHLYFYWYRQILGQKVEFLVSFYNNEISEKSEIFDDQFSVERPDGSNFTLKIRSTKLEDSAMYFCASSLPAGKKTNYGYTFGSGTRLTVV.

The chain joins TRBV7-8 to TRBJ2-3; no definite D call. This CDR3 has 16 amino acids. Germline CDR1 is SGHVS and CDR2 is FQNEAQ. V was trimmed by 5 bases and J by 0 bases, leaving 15 bases between them. CDR3 sequence: CASSPRLELSTDTQYF. CDR3 bases: TGTGCCAGCAGCCCCCGACTTGAATTAAGCACAGATACGCAGTATTTT.

Of note for this clone: An end of the junction does not agree with germline; a read error may underlie this. The rearrangement uses TRBV7-2 and TRBJ2-2; TRBD1 aligns across 8 bases. From germline, CDR1 is SGHTA and CDR2 FQGNSA. The CDR3 contains 15 residues. The CDR3 DNA is TGTGCCAGCAGCCTATGGACAGGGAACACCGGGGAGCCGTTTTTT. It specifies CASSLWTGNTGEPFF.

This rearrangement joins TRBV27 to TRBJ2-7; TRBD1 matches 8 bases. The CDR3 is made up of 15 amino acids. The J segment lost 3 bases and the V segment lost 6 bases, leaving 10 bases of the junction unmatched. Germline CDR1 is MNHEY and CDR2 is SMNVEV (reference sequence). The CDR3 protein is CASSLTGTGDYEQYF. Written as DNA, the CDR3 is TGTGCCAGCAGCCTAACCGGGACAGGAGACTACGAGCAGTACTTC.

This chain connects TRBV7-9 to TRBJ2-3; the D gene is possibly TRBD2 (5 bases). The V end was cut by 1 base, the J end by 4 bases, with 9 bases between. This CDR3 comprises 14 residues. Germline assignment: CDR1 SEHNR and CDR2 FQNEAQ (reference sequence). The CDR3 nucleotides read TGTGCCAGCAGCTTAGGTGGCGGGCCAGATACGCAGTATTTT. The encoded protein is CASSLGGGPDTQYF.

Points on this clone: One end of the junction varies from germline; a read error may be responsible. V usage is TRBV7-9 and J usage is TRBJ1-5; D gene ambiguous. This CDR3 region has 12 residues. Germline V gives CDR1 SEHNR, CDR2 FQNEAQ (reference sequence). The CDR3 here is CSSSLMAQPQHF. CDR3 coding DNA: TGTTCCAGCAGCTTAATGGCTCAGCCCCAGCATTTT.

V usage is TRBV5-1 and J usage is TRBJ1-2, with D possibly TRBD1 on 6 matching bases. The ends were cut back, 6 bases at V and 7 bases at J, with 22 bases in the middle. Germline V gene lookup returns CDR1 SGHRS and CDR2 YFSETQ. CDR3 length equals 15 residues. CDR3 sequence reads: CASTLLPGGRLGYTF. The CDR3 DNA reads TGCGCCAGCACCCTCCTTCCGGGGGGCCGTCTTGGCTACACCTTC.

This chain joins TRBV6-1 and TRBJ2-1; possible D gene TRBD2, 5 bases. V lost 3 bases to trimming and J lost 3 bases, with 12 bases between them. Per germline, CDR1 MNHNS and CDR2 SASEGT. The CDR3 spans 15 residues. In nucleotides, the CDR3 is TGTGCCAGCAGTGATTATCCTACTAGCTACAATGAGCAGTTCTTC. Its protein product is CASSDYPTSYNEQFF.

The CDR3, as DNA: TGTGCCAGCACCGAAAATCCCCAGCGGGGGGGCCAAGAGACCCAGTACTTC. Translation gives CASTENPQRGGQETQYF. The gene calls are TRBV16 and TRBJ2-5, with 10 bases that match TRBD2. Trimming at V came to 7 bases and at J to 1 base, leaving 12 bases not matched to a gene. The CDR3 totals 17 residues. Germline CDR1 and CDR2: KGHSY and FQNENV. Variable domain in full (rest from reference TRBV16 and TRBJ2-5): GEEVAQTPKHLVRGEGQKAKLYCAPIKGHSYVFWYQQVLKNEFKFLISFQNENVFDETGMPKERFSAKCLPNSPCSLEIQATKLEDSAVYFCASTENPQRGGQETQYFGPGTRLLVL.

This chain joins TRBV29-1 and TRBJ2-1; perhaps TRBD2 as D (5 bases). V was pared by 6 bases and J by 6 bases, with 9 bases between. Germline V gives CDR1 SQVTM, CDR2 ANQGSEA. This CDR3 is built from 11 residues. In DNA form, the CDR3 reads TGCAGCGTCGGACTCACCAATGAGCAGTTCTTC. Translated: CSVGLTNEQFF.

The rearrangement links TRBV11-2 to TRBJ2-5, with TRBD2 as a possible D gene (7 bases). The germline CDR1 and CDR2 sequences are SGHAT and FQNNGV. The CDR3 is 15 amino acids. V was shortened by 5 bases and J by 4 bases, with 17 bases between the two germline ends. CDR3 region: CASSPVGGGGETQYF. The CDR3 DNA sequence: TGTGCCAGCAGCCCCGTCGGGGGCGGGGGAGAGACCCAGTACTTC. Together with reference TRBV11-2 and TRBJ2-5, the CDR3 gives the full variable domain: EAGVAQSPRYKIIEKRQSVAFWCNPISGHATLYWYQQILGQGPKLLIQFQNNGVVDDSQLPKDRFSAERLKGVDSTLKIQPAKLEDSAVYLCASSPVGGGGETQYFGPGTRLLVL.

J is TRBJ2-7 and V is TRBV4-1, with unresolved D. The CDR3 consists of 15 residues. From germline, CDR1 is MGHRA and CDR2 YSYEKL. V lost 4 bases and J 2 bases, leaving 15 bases between the germline ends. Here the CDR3 reads CASSPIHEPAYEQYF. The CDR3 DNA follows: TGCGCCAGCAGCCCTATCCACGAACCTGCCTACGAGCAGTACTTC.

As to this clone: Other DNA sequences in this specimen translate into the identical CDR3. The V gene is TRBV19, the J gene TRBJ2-7; D is possibly TRBD1 (6 bases). CDR1 and CDR2 from the germline V gene are LNHDA and SQIVND (reference sequence). The V end was cut by 6 bases, the J end by 3 bases, with 21 bases between. This CDR3 spans 16 amino acids. This CDR3 reads CASSSRDTERLYEQYF. For the CDR3, the DNA is TGTGCCAGTAGCAGCCGGGACACCGAAAGGCTCTACGAGCAGTACTTC. The complete variable domain, with remaining parts taken from reference TRBV19 and TRBJ2-7, reads DGGITQSPKYLFRKEGQNVTLSCEQNLNHDAMYWYRQDPGQGLRLIYYSQIVNDFQKGDIAEGYSVSREKKESFPLTVTSAQKNPTAFYLCASSSRDTERLYEQYFGPGTRLTVT.

This clone was recorded once. V is TRBV6-1 and J is TRBJ1-2; no reliable D call. Trimming cost V 3 bases and J 1 base, with 21 bases left between them. In germline, CDR1 is MNHNS, CDR2 SASEGT. This CDR3 has 18 amino acids. CDR3 sequence: CASSEKRGNSALNYGYTF. In nucleotides, the CDR3 is TGTGCCAGCAGTGAGAAGCGGGGAAATTCAGCCCTTAACTATGGCTACACCTTC.

Only one count was recorded for this clone. The rearrangement links TRBV6-5 to TRBJ2-5; 8 bases line up with TRBD1. Judging by the DNA end, TRBJ2-7 fits better; the J call may be wrong. Germline CDR1 is MNHEY and CDR2 is SVGAGI. The CDR3 length is 15 residues. CDR3 region: CASILRTGLSYEQYF. The CDR3 nucleotides read TGTGCCAGCATTCTCCGGACAGGGCTCTCCTACGAGCAGTACTTC.

This chain connects TRBV6-6 to TRBJ2-5, with TRBD2 identical over 8 bases. Germline V gene data show CDR1 as MNHNY and CDR2 as SVGAGI (reference sequence). The CDR3 length is 12 residues. With V trimmed by 4 bases and J by 5 bases, 0 bases remained unmatched. Here the CDR3 DNA reads TGTGCCAGCAGTTTAGCGGGGGAGACCCAGTACTTC. Translating gives CASSLAGETQYF.

This clone has only one observation. The gene calls are TRBV29-1 and TRBJ2-4, with D maybe TRBD2 (5 bases). Between the trimmed V and J ends, which lost 6 bases and 5 bases, there was a span of 11 bases. Per the germline V gene, CDR1 is SQVTM and CDR2 is ANQGSEA. The CDR3 has 12 residues. In nucleotides, the CDR3 is TGCAGCGTGGATACTAGTGAAAACATTCAGTACTTC. This gives the protein CSVDTSENIQYF.

The gene calls are TRBV28 and TRBJ1-3, with D possibly being TRBD1 (5 bases). This CDR3 contains 15 residues. CDR1 is MDHEN, CDR2 SYDVKM, per germline. V was cut by 2 bases and J by 2 bases, with 10 bases left in between. CDR3 coding DNA: TGTGCCAGCAGTTTAGGGGGGTCCGCTGGAAACACCATATATTTT. It encodes CASSLGGSAGNTIYF.

J is TRBJ2-3 and V is TRBV9; 8 nucleotides align to TRBD1. The CDR3 loop spans 17 amino acids. V lost 3 bases and J lost 3; bases outside the gene matches: 12. Germline CDR1 is SGDLS and CDR2 is YYNGEE. The CDR3 loop reads CASSGGAGQGRTDTQYF. The CDR3 bases are TGTGCCAGCAGCGGAGGAGCAGGACAGGGTCGAACAGATACGCAGTATTTT.

Concerning this clone: The junction departs from germline at one end; a sequencing error may be responsible. This chain uses TRBV4-1 with TRBJ1-5; the D is unclear. This CDR3 contains 18 residues. The germline V gene has CDR1 MGHRA and CDR2 YSYEKL. This CDR3 reads CANSQDPRERYSNQPQHF. CDR3 bases: TGCGCCAACAGCCAAGACCCGAGAGAGAGATATAGCAATCAGCCCCAGCATTTT.

This chain joins TRBV7-3 and TRBJ1-1; no clear D. Per germline, CDR1 SGHTA and CDR2 FQGTGA. The V gene lost 2 bases and the J gene lost 1 base, with 5 bases spanning the gap. CDR3 size: 13 residues. The CDR3 DNA reads as TGTGCCAGCAGCTTATCGGGGAACACTGAAGCTTTCTTT. Amino acids: CASSLSGNTEAFF.

The V call is TRBV4-1, the J call TRBJ2-1; 9 positions match TRBD2. The V gene end was trimmed by 0 bases and the J gene end by 8 bases; junction bases not matched to a gene: 5. CDR1 is MGHRA and CDR2 is YSYEKL in the germline V gene. The CDR3 spans 15 residues. CDR3 protein: CASSQDAGGLDEQFF. CDR3 in DNA: TGCGCCAGCAGCCAAGATGCGGGGGGGCTCGATGAGCAGTTCTTC.

This chain uses TRBV6-1 with TRBJ2-1, with a tentative D call TRBD2 (5 bases). Trimming left V 0 bases short and J 7 bases short, with 10 bases between. Germline V lookup: CDR1 MNHNS, CDR2 SASEGT. The CDR3 has 14 amino acids. In nucleotides, the CDR3 is TGTGCCAGCAGTGAAGCGGGAGCGCATAATGAGCAGTTCTTC. This gives the protein CASSEAGAHNEQFF.

The chain couples TRBV29-1 to TRBJ1-1; no clear D. V was clipped by 4 bases and J by 0 bases, with 9 bases between them. CDR1 and CDR2 (germline): SQVTM, ANQGSEA. The CDR3 totals 13 residues. The CDR3 DNA reads as TGCAGCGTTGCGGGTGTTATGAACACTGAAGCTTTCTTT. Translating gives CSVAGVMNTEAFF.

J is TRBJ1-6 and V is TRBV13; D is perhaps TRBD1 (6 bases). Germline CDR1 reads PRHDT; CDR2 reads FYEKMQ (reference sequence). V gave up 4 bases and J gave up 4 bases, with 14 bases separating them. The CDR3 spans 16 residues. CDR3 protein: CASSSQGQAYNSPLHF. Here the CDR3 DNA reads TGTGCCAGCAGCTCCCAGGGGCAGGCGTATAATTCACCCCTCCACTTT.

The rearrangement links TRBV5-6 to TRBJ1-5, with 9 bases identical to TRBD1. The CDR3 has 15 residues. V gave up 7 bases and J gave up 4 bases; unmatched junction bases: 9. CDR1 and CDR2 from the germline V gene are SGHDT and YYEEEE. The CDR3 loop is CASSPRGTGNQPQHF. CDR3 nucleotides: TGTGCCAGCTCCCCTCGGGGGACAGGGAATCAGCCCCAGCATTTT.

This chain joins TRBV5-1 and TRBJ1-2; TRBD1 is a possible D gene (6 bases). The CDR3 extends over 12 amino acids. Germline V gene lookup returns CDR1 SGHRS and CDR2 YFSETQ. Trimming pared 4 bases from V and 3 bases from J, leaving 7 bases between. CDR3 DNA: TGCGCCAGCAGCGCAGGGGACTATGGCTACACCTTC. Its translation is CASSAGDYGYTF.

J is TRBJ1-1 and V is TRBV5-5; unclear D gene. Germline CDR1 reads SGHKS; CDR2 reads YYEKEE (reference sequence). V was cut by 4 bases and J by 1 base, with 11 bases left in between. The CDR3 loop spans 14 amino acids. CDR3 protein: CASSPVIQNTEAFF. In nucleotides, the CDR3 is TGTGCCAGCAGCCCGGTCATCCAGAACACTGAAGCTTTCTTT. The full variable domain, completed using reference TRBV5-5 and TRBJ1-1, is DAGVTQSPTHLIKTRGQQVTLRCSPISGHKSVSWYQQVLGQGPQFIFQYYEKEERGRGNFPDRFSARQFPNYSSELNVNALLLGDSALYLCASSPVIQNTEAFFGQGTRLTVV.

The chain links TRBV11-1 to TRBJ2-6; 14 bases match TRBD2. CDR1 and CDR2 (germline): SGHAT, FQDESV (reference sequence). The V segment lost 6 bases and the J segment 0 bases; nucleotides outside the gene matches: 4. This CDR3 comprises 18 residues. The chain's CDR3 is CASRGLAGGNSGANVLTF. CDR3 nucleotides: TGTGCCAGCAGAGGACTAGCGGGGGGCAACTCTGGGGCCAACGTCCTGACTTTC.

The chain couples TRBV5-1 to TRBJ2-3, with D maybe TRBD2 (6 bases). V was trimmed by 4 bases and J by 2 bases, leaving 17 bases between them. Germline V CDR1 and CDR2: SGHRS, YFSETQ. The CDR3 sequence is 16 residues long. CDR3: CASSRIPGLTTDTQYF. CDR3 coding DNA: TGCGCCAGCAGCCGAATCCCGGGACTGACCACAGATACGCAGTATTTT.

The CDR3 DNA reads as TGTGCCAGCAGCCCGTCCAGGGGGATCGCCGAGCAGTACTTC. It translates to CASSPSRGIAEQYF. The chain has TRBV16 and TRBJ2-7; 7 bases are a match to TRBD1. Germline V gene data show CDR1 as KGHSY and CDR2 as FQNENV. CDR3 length equals 14 residues. Trimming took 4 bases from V and 6 from J; bases not matched to a gene: 9.